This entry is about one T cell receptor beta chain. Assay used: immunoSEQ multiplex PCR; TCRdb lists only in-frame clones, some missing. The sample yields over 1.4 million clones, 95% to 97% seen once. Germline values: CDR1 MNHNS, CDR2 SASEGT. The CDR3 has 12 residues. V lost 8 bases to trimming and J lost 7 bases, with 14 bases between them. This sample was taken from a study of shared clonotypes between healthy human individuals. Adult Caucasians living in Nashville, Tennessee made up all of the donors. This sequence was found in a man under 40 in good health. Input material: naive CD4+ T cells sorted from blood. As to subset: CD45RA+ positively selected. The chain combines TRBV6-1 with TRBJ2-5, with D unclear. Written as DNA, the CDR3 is TGTGCCAGCCGAAAAAGCCCTGGGACCCAGTACTTC. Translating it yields CASRKSPGTQYF.